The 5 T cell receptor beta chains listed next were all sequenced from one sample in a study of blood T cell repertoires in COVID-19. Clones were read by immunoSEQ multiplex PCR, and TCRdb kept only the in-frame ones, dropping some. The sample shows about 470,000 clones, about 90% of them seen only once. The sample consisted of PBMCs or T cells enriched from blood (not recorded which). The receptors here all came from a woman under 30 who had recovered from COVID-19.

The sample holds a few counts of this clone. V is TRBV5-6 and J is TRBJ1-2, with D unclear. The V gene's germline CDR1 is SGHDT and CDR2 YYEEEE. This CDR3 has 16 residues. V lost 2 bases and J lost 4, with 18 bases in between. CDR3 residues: CASSFVASPTAYGYTF. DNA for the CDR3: TGTGCCAGCAGCTTCGTGGCCTCCCCTACAGCCTATGGCTACACCTTC.

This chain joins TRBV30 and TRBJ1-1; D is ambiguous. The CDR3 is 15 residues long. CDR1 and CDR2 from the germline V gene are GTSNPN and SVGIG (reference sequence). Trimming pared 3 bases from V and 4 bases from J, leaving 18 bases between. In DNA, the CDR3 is TGTGCCTGGAGGAGTGGGTCCCACGGGAGCACTGAAGCTTTCTTT. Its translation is CAWRSGSHGSTEAFF.

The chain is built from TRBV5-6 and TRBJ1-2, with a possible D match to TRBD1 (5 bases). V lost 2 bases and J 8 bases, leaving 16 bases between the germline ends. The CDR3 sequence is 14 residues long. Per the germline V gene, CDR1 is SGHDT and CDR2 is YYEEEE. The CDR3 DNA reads TGTGCCAGCAGCTTCCAGGGAGGGACTAGCGGCTACACCTTC. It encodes CASSFQGGTSGYTF.

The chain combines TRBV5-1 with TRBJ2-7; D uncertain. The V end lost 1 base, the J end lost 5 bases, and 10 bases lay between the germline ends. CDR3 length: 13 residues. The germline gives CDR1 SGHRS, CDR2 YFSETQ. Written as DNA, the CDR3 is TGCGCCAGCAGCTTGCTACTATTCCACGAGCAGTACTTC. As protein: CASSLLLFHEQYF.

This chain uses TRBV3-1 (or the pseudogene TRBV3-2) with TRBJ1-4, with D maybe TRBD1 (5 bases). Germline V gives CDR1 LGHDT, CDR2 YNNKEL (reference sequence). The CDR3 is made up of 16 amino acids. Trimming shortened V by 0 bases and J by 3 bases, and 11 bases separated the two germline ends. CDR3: CASSQDGQGANEKLFF. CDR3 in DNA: TGTGCCAGCAGCCAAGACGGTCAAGGGGCTAATGAAAAACTGTTTTTT.